This T cell receptor (beta chain) is drawn from a study of cytomegalovirus exposure and HLA in healthy donors. CDR1 SGHVS and CDR2 FNYEAQ come from the germline V gene. The CDR3 sequence is 13 residues long. Trimming removed 0 bases from V and 8 bases from J, with 10 bases in between. PCR amplification relied on 60 Vbeta primers (plus 13 Jbeta primers). The assay was immunoSEQ multiplex PCR, and TCRdb's table has in-frame clones only and misses some. The sample has 100,000 or so clones; about four fifths are singletons. The V call is TRBV7-6, the J call TRBJ1-2, with D possibly being TRBD1 (5 bases). Sequencing was done on a sample of PBMCs. The receptor was derived from a man between 18 and 35 years old in good health and CMV-seronegative. DNA of the CDR3: TGTGCCAGCAGCTTAGCAGGGGCGAGAGGCTACACCTTC. Encoded protein: CASSLAGARGYTF.